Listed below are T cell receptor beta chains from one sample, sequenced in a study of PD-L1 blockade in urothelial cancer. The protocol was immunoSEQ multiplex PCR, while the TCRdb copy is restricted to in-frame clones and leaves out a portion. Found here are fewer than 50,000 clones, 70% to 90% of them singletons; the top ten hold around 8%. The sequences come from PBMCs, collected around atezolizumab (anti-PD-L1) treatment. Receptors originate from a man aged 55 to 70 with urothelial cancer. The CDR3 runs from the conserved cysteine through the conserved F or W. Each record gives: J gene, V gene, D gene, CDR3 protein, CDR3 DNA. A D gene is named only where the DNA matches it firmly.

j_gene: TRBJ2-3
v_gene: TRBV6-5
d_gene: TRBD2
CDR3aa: CASSYDSGSTDTQYF
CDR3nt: TGTGCCAGCAGTTACGATAGCGGGAGCACAGATACGCAGTATTTT

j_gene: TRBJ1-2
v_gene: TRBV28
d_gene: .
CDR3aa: CASSSLEYGYTF
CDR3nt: TGTGCCAGCAGTTCGTTAGAATATGGCTACACCTTC

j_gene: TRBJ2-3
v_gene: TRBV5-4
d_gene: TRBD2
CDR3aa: CASSSGLAGPTDTQYF
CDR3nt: TGTGCCAGCAGCTCAGGACTAGCGGGGCCCACAGATACGCAGTATTTT

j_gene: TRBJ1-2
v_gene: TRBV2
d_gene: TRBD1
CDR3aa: CASRVGQGFGYTF
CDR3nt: TGTGCCAGCAGGGTGGGACAGGGGTTCGGCTACACCTTC

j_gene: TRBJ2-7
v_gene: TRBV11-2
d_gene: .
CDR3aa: CASSLVDSYYEQYF
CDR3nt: TGTGCCAGCAGCTTAGTGGACAGCTACTACGAGCAGTACTTC

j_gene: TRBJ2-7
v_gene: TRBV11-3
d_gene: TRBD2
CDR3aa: CASSLVSGGDSYEQYF
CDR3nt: TGTGCCAGCAGCTTAGTTTCGGGGGGGGACTCCTACGAGCAGTACTTC

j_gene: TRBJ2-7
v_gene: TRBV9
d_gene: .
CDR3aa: CASSAFEGEQYF
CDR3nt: TGTGCCAGCAGTGCTTTTGAGGGCGAGCAGTACTTC

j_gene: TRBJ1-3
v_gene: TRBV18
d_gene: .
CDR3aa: CASSPRGLAAGNTIYF
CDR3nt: TGTGCCAGCTCACCGCGAGGACTAGCGGCTGGAAACACCATATATTTT

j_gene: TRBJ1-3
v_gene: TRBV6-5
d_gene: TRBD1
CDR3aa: CASSYRQGNTIYF
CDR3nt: TGTGCCAGCAGTTACCGACAGGGGAACACCATATATTTT

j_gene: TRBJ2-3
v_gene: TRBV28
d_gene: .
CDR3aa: CASSLVPGVGTDTQYF
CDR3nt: TGTGCCAGCAGTTTAGTACCGGGGGTAGGCACAGATACGCAGTATTTT

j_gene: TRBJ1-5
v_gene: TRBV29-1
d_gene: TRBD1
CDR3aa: CSVRAAGTGQPQHF
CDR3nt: TGCAGCGTGCGGGCGGCCGGGACAGGGCAGCCCCAGCATTTT

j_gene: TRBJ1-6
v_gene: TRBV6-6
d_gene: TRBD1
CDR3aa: CASSPRDRDNSPLHF
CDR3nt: TGTGCCAGCAGTCCCCGGGACAGGGATAATTCACCCCTCCACTTT

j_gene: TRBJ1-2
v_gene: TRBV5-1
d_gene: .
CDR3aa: CASSPQQGNNYGYTF
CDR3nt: TGCGCCAGCAGCCCCCAGCAGGGGAATAACTATGGCTACACCTTC

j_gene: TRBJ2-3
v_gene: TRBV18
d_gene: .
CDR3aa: CASSPRGSTDTQYF
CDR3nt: TGTGCCAGCTCACCCAGGGGTTCCACAGATACGCAGTATTTT

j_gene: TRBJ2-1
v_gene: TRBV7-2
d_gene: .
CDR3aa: CASSLVRQIYNEQFF
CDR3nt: TGTGCCAGCAGCTTAGTGCGACAAATCTACAATGAGCAGTTCTTC

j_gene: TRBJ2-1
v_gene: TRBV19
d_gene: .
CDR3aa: CASRPQGLEQFF
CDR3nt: TGTGCCAGTAGACCACAGGGCCTAGAGCAGTTCTTC